The 20 T cell receptor beta chains in this list originate from one sample, sequenced in a study of shared clonotypes between healthy human individuals. Repertoires were generated with immunoSEQ multiplex PCR, while TCRdb's copy carries only in-frame clones and drops some. The sample consists of roughly 1,500,000 clones, 98% of them appearing once. Sequencing input: naive CD4+ T cells sorted from blood. The subset was: CD45RA+ positively selected. The receptors shown here come from a man aged 25 to 45 in good health.

The J gene is TRBJ1-5, the V gene TRBV6-1; TRBD1 matches 9 bases. CDR1 is MNHNS, CDR2 SASEGT, per germline. The CDR3 runs to 15 residues. V gave up 2 bases and J gave up 7 bases; unmatched junction bases: 6. The DNA of the CDR3 is TGTGCCAGCAGTGAAATAGGGACAGGGTTACAGCCCCAGCATTTT. Its translation is CASSEIGTGLQPQHF.

The V gene is TRBV30, the J gene TRBJ1-1; no reliable D call. CDR3 length: 13 residues. Per the germline V gene, CDR1 is GTSNPN and CDR2 is SVGIG (reference sequence). Trimming took off 0 bases at V and 5 bases at J, with 10 bases between the two ends. In DNA, the CDR3 is TGTGCCTGGAGTGTACAGCCAGGTACTGAAGCTTTCTTT. The encoded protein is CAWSVQPGTEAFF. Together with reference TRBV30 and TRBJ1-1, the CDR3 gives the full variable domain: SQTIHQWPATLVQPVGSPLSLECTVEGTSNPNLYWYRQAAGRGLQLLFYSVGIGQISSEVPQNLSASRPQDRQFILSSKKLLLSDSGFYLCAWSVQPGTEAFFGQGTRLTVV.

The chain joins TRBV27 to TRBJ1-5; no clear D gene. Germline CDR1 reads MNHEY; CDR2 reads SMNVEV (reference sequence). Trimming cost V 2 bases and J 3 bases, with 11 bases left between them. CDR3 size: 15 residues. The CDR3 spells CASSLKWGFNQPQHF. The DNA for the CDR3 is TGTGCCAGCAGTTTAAAATGGGGATTCAATCAGCCCCAGCATTTT.

The V gene is TRBV30, the J gene TRBJ1-4, with D tentatively TRBD1 (5 bases). This CDR3 contains 13 residues. The germline V and J ends were trimmed by 2 bases and 5 bases, with 9 bases remaining between them. CDR1 GTSNPN and CDR2 SVGIG come from the germline V gene (reference sequence). Here the CDR3 DNA reads TGTGCCTGGAGTCGTGACAGAAATGAAAAACTGTTTTTT. Its translation: CAWSRDRNEKLFF. The whole variable domain, filled in from reference TRBV30 and TRBJ1-4, reads SQTIHQWPATLVQPVGSPLSLECTVEGTSNPNLYWYRQAAGRGLQLLFYSVGIGQISSEVPQNLSASRPQDRQFILSSKKLLLSDSGFYLCAWSRDRNEKLFFGSGTQLSVL.

The chain recombines TRBV9 with TRBJ2-2; tentatively, D is TRBD1 (6 bases). V shed 0 bases and J shed 8 bases, with 17 bases lying between them. From germline, CDR1 is SGDLS and CDR2 YYNGEE. This CDR3 spans 16 amino acids. The CDR3 loop reads CASSVEGTNRIGELFF. In DNA, the CDR3 is TGTGCCAGCAGCGTAGAAGGGACAAATAGGATTGGGGAGCTGTTTTTT. Full variable domain (missing parts from reference TRBV9 and TRBJ2-2): DSGVTQTPKHLITATGQRVTLRCSPRSGDLSVYWYQQSLDQGLQFLIQYYNGEERAKGNILERFSAQQFPDLHSELNLSSLELGDSALYFCASSVEGTNRIGELFFGEGSRLTVL.

The chain is built from TRBV6-5 and TRBJ2-7, with D perhaps TRBD2 (6 bases). This CDR3 has 15 amino acids. CDR1 is MNHEY and CDR2 is SVGAGI in the germline V gene. Trimming took 6 bases from V and 4 from J, leaving 19 bases between them. CDR3 DNA: TGTGCCAGCAGCCTCCAGACGGGACTCCGTTACGAGCAGTACTTC. Translated: CASSLQTGLRYEQYF.

The CDR3 bases are TGTGCCAGCAGCACAGGCCCAGGGCGCAGCTCCTACAATGAGCAGTTCTTC. Translation gives CASSTGPGRSSYNEQFF. This rearrangement joins TRBV7-9 to TRBJ2-1; D may be TRBD1 (5 bases). The germline V gene has CDR1 SEHNR and CDR2 FQNEAQ (reference sequence). The germline V and J ends were trimmed by 5 bases and 0 bases, with 17 bases remaining between them. CDR3 size: 17 residues.

The J gene is TRBJ2-7, the V gene TRBV11-3; D unclear. V lost 2 bases to trimming and J lost 9 bases, with 8 bases between them. The CDR3 totals 11 residues. Looked up from germline, CDR1 is SGHNT and CDR2 is YENEEA. The CDR3 spells CASSLIEGQYF. The DNA for the CDR3 is TGTGCCAGCAGCTTAATTGAAGGGCAGTACTTC.

The chain uses TRBV28 and TRBJ2-5; 10 bases map to TRBD2. The CDR3 extends over 16 amino acids. Trimming cost V 6 bases and J 4 bases; bases outside gene matches: 11. The V gene's germline CDR1 is MDHEN and CDR2 SYDVKM. CDR3 sequence: CASSRPAGGPGETQYF. In DNA form, the CDR3 reads TGTGCCAGCAGCCGACCAGCGGGAGGGCCTGGAGAGACCCAGTACTTC. The full variable domain, its missing parts supplied by reference TRBV28 and TRBJ2-5, is DVKVTQSSRYLVKRTGEKVFLECVQDMDHENMFWYRQDPGLGLRLIYFSYDVKMKEKGDIPEGYSVSREKKERFSLILESASTNQTSMYLCASSRPAGGPGETQYFGPGTRLLVL.

This clone was counted once. The V gene is TRBV5-1, the J gene TRBJ2-2, with D unclear. This CDR3 is 14 amino acids long. The ends were cut back, 6 bases at V and 5 bases at J, with 14 bases in the middle. Germline V gene data show CDR1 as SGHRS and CDR2 as YFSETQ. Here the CDR3 DNA reads TGCGCCAGCATTAGAATTCCCAGGACCGGGGAGCTGTTTTTT. As protein: CASIRIPRTGELFF.

The CDR3 region has the DNA TGCGCCAGCAGCTTGGATGCGGGACAGGGGGCGAGCACCGGGGAGCTGTTTTTT. Its protein is CASSLDAGQGASTGELFF. The chain employs TRBV5-1 and TRBJ2-2; 12 nucleotides agree with TRBD1. The CDR3 loop spans 18 amino acids. Germline V gene data show CDR1 as SGHRS and CDR2 as YFSETQ. V was pared by 0 bases and J by 4 bases, with 7 bases of the junction left unmatched. The full variable domain, in which reference TRBV5-1 and TRBJ2-2 provide the parts outside the CDR3, is KAGVTQTPRYLIKTRGQQVTLSCSPISGHRSVSWYQQTPGQGLQFLFEYFSETQRNKGNFPGRFSGRQFSNSRSEMNVSTLELGDSALYLCASSLDAGQGASTGELFFGEGSRLTVL.

This clone was counted once. The chain employs TRBV4-1 and TRBJ2-7, with 10 bases matching TRBD2. The germline CDR1 and CDR2 sequences are MGHRA and YSYEKL. The CDR3 sequence is 16 residues long. V trimming: 0 bases; J trimming: 3 bases; junction bases outside the gene matches: 5. The CDR3 reads CASSQDRGTSVYEQYF. CDR3 coding DNA: TGCGCCAGCAGCCAAGATCGGGGGACTAGCGTCTACGAGCAGTACTTC.

The genes are TRBV5-6 and TRBJ2-1; 7 nucleotides match TRBD2. The CDR3 loop spans 15 amino acids. After removal of 1 base from V and 4 bases from J, the junction contained 5 bases not matched to a gene. The V gene's germline CDR1 is SGHDT and CDR2 YYEEEE. This chain's CDR3 is CASSLYREDYNEQFF. The CDR3 nucleotides read TGTGCCAGCAGCTTGTACCGGGAGGATTACAATGAGCAGTTCTTC.

J is TRBJ2-7 and V is TRBV7-9; D not certain. Germline V lookup: CDR1 SEHNR, CDR2 FQNEAQ (reference sequence). V was cut by 1 base and J by 2 bases, with 12 bases left in between. This CDR3 has 15 amino acids. This chain's CDR3 is CASSLEAISPYEQYF. In DNA, the CDR3 is TGTGCCAGCAGCTTAGAGGCAATTTCCCCCTACGAGCAGTACTTC.

This rearrangement joins TRBV5-5 to TRBJ2-2, with D maybe TRBD2 (6 bases). Germline CDR1 SGHKS, CDR2 YYEKEE (reference sequence). The CDR3 covers 15 residues. Trimming took off 0 bases at V and 4 bases at J, with 10 bases between the two ends. The CDR3 bases are TGTGCCAGCAGCTTGGTCGGAGGGACCACCGGGGAGCTGTTTTTT. Translated: CASSLVGGTTGELFF.

This chain connects TRBV6-1 to TRBJ2-7; no clear D gene. Germline V gene lookup returns CDR1 MNHNS and CDR2 SASEGT. The CDR3 extends over 14 amino acids. Trimming took 1 base from V and 0 from J, leaving 7 bases between them. The CDR3 spells CASSEGDGSYEQYF. As DNA, the CDR3 is TGTGCCAGCAGTGAAGGAGACGGCTCCTACGAGCAGTACTTC.

J is TRBJ1-4 and V is TRBV14, with D unclear. CDR3 size: 15 residues. Trimming shortened V by 1 base and J by 0 bases, and 6 bases separated the two germline ends. Germline V gene sequence: CDR1 SGHDN, CDR2 FVKESK. The CDR3 nucleotides are TGTGCCAGCAGCCAAGGGTATGCAACTAATGAAAAACTGTTTTTT. Translation gives CASSQGYATNEKLFF.

The chain couples TRBV5-4 to TRBJ2-1; 13 positions match TRBD2. V lost 1 base and J lost 5; bases outside the gene matches: 0. Per germline, CDR1 SGHNT and CDR2 YYREEE (reference sequence). The CDR3 has 15 residues. The CDR3 coding sequence is TGTGCCAGCAGCTTGACTAGCGGGAGGGACAATGAGCAGTTCTTC. Translating it yields CASSLTSGRDNEQFF. Complete variable domain (other parts from reference TRBV5-4 and TRBJ2-1): ETGVTQSPTHLIKTRGQQVTLRCSSQSGHNTVSWYQQALGQGPQFIFQYYREEENGRGNFPPRFSGLQFPNYSSELNVNALELDDSALYLCASSLTSGRDNEQFFGPGTRLTVL.

V usage is TRBV1 and J usage is TRBJ2-5; the table calls TRBD2, which could not be checked here. TRBV1 is given as a pseudogene. CDR3 size: 11 residues. The CDR3 DNA is TGCACCCCAGCGCAGTCCAGTCTGTGGTACTTC. Residues: CTPAQSSLWYF.

The chain joins TRBV2 to TRBJ2-7, with D perhaps given as TRBD1 or TRBD2 (6 bases each). V dropped 5 bases and J dropped 7 bases, with 15 bases sitting between them. CDR1 and CDR2 from the germline V gene are SNHLY and FYNNEI. This CDR3 is 13 amino acids long. CDR3 sequence reads: CASSRDSQGEQYF. The CDR3 DNA sequence: TGTGCCAGCAGTCGGGACTCCCAGGGGGAGCAGTACTTC.